This TCR beta chain is drawn from a study of cytomegalovirus exposure and HLA in healthy donors (dated by TCRdb to about 2017). Background on the whole study: According to an earlier analysis of 587 of the donors, about 179 million T cells yielded roughly 110 million unique TCR beta sequences and approximately 280 Gb of sequence data. An early release that covered about 600 HLA-typed donors contained approximately 290 gigabases of sequencing data and tens of millions of unique TCR sequences. Of the roughly 430 genotyped donors, approximately 83% fell in the genetic ancestry cluster associated with self-reported Caucasian donors. The aim of the study was to test whether cataloging public T cell receptors could identify signatures of past pathogen exposure. The study used immunosequencing to profile the T cell repertoires of approximately 640 subjects and linked those repertoires to cytomegalovirus serostatus. A separate validation cohort of 100 to 150 different subjects was used in addition to the approximately 610-subject first cohort. High-throughput TCR immunosequencing, statistical association of individual TCRs with disease status, and machine learning were combined to predict cytomegalovirus infection status. A later analysis re-analyzed previously published TCR beta repertoires from 666 donors and added high-resolution HLA genotyping to study TCR occurrence patterns. Rather than using new phenotypic data, the later analysis identified candidate immune exposures from TCR beta sequences and from how often those sequences occurred across donors. An earlier analysis of roughly 580 of the donors used high-throughput TCR beta sequencing to judge whether each TCR beta V gene segment behaved as functional or pseudogenic. Alongside the repertoire data, information on donor age, sex, ethnicity and CMV serostatus was compiled. A later genetic analysis used genome-wide SNP genotypes for about 65% of the 666 donors, treating that subset as a discovery cohort. Every repertoire in the discovery cohort had been generated on one and the same sequencing platform. HLA typing covered class I and class II loci at four-digit resolution. Typing coverage varied by locus: roughly 620-640 donors for A, B, C, DRB1 and DQB1; under 550 for DQA1; more than 600 for DPA1; approximately 470 for DPB1. About five DR-DQ haplotypes were handled as single units for association and clustering because linkage in the cohort was strong. Across 300 to 400 genotyped donors of the cohort, an average of roughly 250,000 unique TCR beta nucleotide sequences per donor were sequenced, and about a sixth of those sequences were non-productive.

Reading the germline V gene gives CDR1 SGHDT and CDR2 YYEEEE. V gives up 3 bases and J gives up 8 bases, and the segment between their germline ends measures 14 bases. The CDR3 covers 13 residues, taking in both the cysteine and the phenylalanine. CDR3 DNA only is kept here, 39 bases in frame from base 1. The library was produced with the immunoSEQ multiplex PCR assay. For the multiplex PCR, a mixture combining 60 forward primers for TCR Vbeta segments and 13 reverse primers for TCR Jbeta segments was used. Amplification of the CDR3 region of rearranged TCR beta genes was performed with a multiplex PCR assay on genomic DNA. The Illumina HiSeq System was used to sequence the amplified TCR beta libraries as 87-base-pair reads. Processing in the source paper ran as follows. In a later analysis, 70 million to 95 million unique TCR beta chains were counted across the approximately 620 repertoires, and around 10 million of these chains were shared by at least two donors. To remove PCR and sequencing errors, raw reads were error-corrected and collapsed into unique sequences using a nearest-neighbor algorithm that merged closely related sequences. Alignment of CDR3 sequences to IMGT reference sequences was used to assign V, D and J gene segments. For a sequence to be retained, a match of at least six nucleotides was required to both a V gene segment and a J gene segment. Rearrangements were classified as productive when the CDR3 lacked stop codons and remained in frame with V and J, and all other rearrangements were classified as non-productive. Following IMGT convention, CDR3 was defined as the stretch from the second conserved V-encoded cysteine up to the conserved J-encoded phenylalanine. The earlier analysis of 587 of the donors excluded sequences that lacked an unambiguous match to a single V gene segment. An earlier analysis of under 750 of the donors called V segments functional above 56.7% productive rearrangements and segregating when the between-donor standard deviation exceeded 5%. A statistical classification framework was developed to diagnose cytomegalovirus status using the catalog of TCR beta chain sequences. V and J gene assignment, in a later analysis, came from comparing TCR nucleotide sequences with IMGT/GENE-DB human TR gene sequences. In a later analysis, CDR3 sequences and most-parsimonious VDJ recombination scenarios were assigned using the TCRdist pipeline. In a later analysis, each TCR beta chain was defined by its CDR3 amino acid sequence together with its V-gene family, and reads without a unique V-gene family were excluded. In a later analysis, approximately 640 highly shared, low-generation-probability nucleotide sequences were removed to address suspected cross-contamination and a sequencing artifact. In a later analysis, a clonal expansion index for each public chain was calculated from normalized within-repertoire ranks of inferred template counts. A later analysis computed generation probabilities with a VDJ recombination model fitted to out-of-frame rearrangements, and checked the results against IGoR. In a later analysis, TCR-TCR, TCR-HLA and TCR-CMV co-occurrence was scored with hypergeometric tests, and a repertoire-size bias correction was applied to TCR pairs. False discovery rates were estimated in a later analysis by permuting HLA or CMV assignments 20 times. In a later analysis, co-occurring TCRs were grouped with DBSCAN, and TCRdist sequence similarity was added when clustering was performed within HLA-allele-positive subsets. Co-occurrence clustering excluded repertoires with fewer than 30,000 or more than 120,000 public chains, plus five with anomalous nucleotide sharing. The table was pulled from immuneACCESS by TCRdb, which kept in-frame rearrangements only. Such tables lose some clones; where checked, under half of the loss comes from unresolved V genes, and the rest has no known cause. V, J and clone size were drawn from that table, and D and trimming were deduced from the DNA. The sample's own table lists over 100,000 clones. The top ten clones comprise over 1.5% of the sample.

Worth noting for this clone: Its antigen remains unidentified.

The cohort consisted of 666 healthy bone marrow donors. At the time of sampling, every cohort member was nominally healthy, though immune exposures that went unrecorded were likely present. The donor was CMV seronegative and belonged to the group of several hundred seronegative cohort members. Each donor provided a peripheral blood sample, and peripheral blood mononuclear cells were used for TCR beta sequencing. Genomic DNA extraction from the blood cell samples was performed with the Qiagen DNeasy Blood Extraction Kit. What the work shows at the level of the full study, not this receptor alone: A later analysis associated 15,000 or so TCR beta sequences with specific HLA alleles at a false discovery rate of 0.05. Correlated functional status among segregating V segments might be attributable to linkage disequilibrium, but an unknown experimental factor could not be ruled out. The study listed 150 to 200 TCR beta chains as associated with cytomegalovirus. Some IMGT-functional V segments, including TRBV6-2 and TRBV6-3, could not be told apart with the 87-base-pair reads, so those segments were excluded. The classifier was reported to diagnose cytomegalovirus status with high specificity and sensitivity in both the original and validation cohorts. A later analysis reported that several top co-occurrence clusters appeared linked to parvovirus B19, influenza, CMV and Epstein-Barr virus. In a later analysis, most CMV-associated TCR beta chains were found to appear HLA-restricted, with HLA associations seemingly driven largely by CMV exposure. Only TCR beta chains were sequenced in this cohort, and the absence of alpha or paired-chain data limited detectable features. Sequencing depth was assumed to be roughly uniform across donors in the presence/absence analyses, though that assumption may not hold. Most TCR sequences were observed very rarely across donors, whereas some public TCRs were present in many individuals. In a later analysis, HLA-associated TCR beta chains were found to be more clonally expanded and to have lower generation probabilities than equally common non-associated chains. Broadly in line with IMGT annotations, most TCR beta V segments showed up in productive rearrangements about 87% or about 30% of the time in an earlier analysis of a few hundred of the donors. In a later genetic analysis, fewer N-insertions in productive TCRs were reported among donors in an Asian-associated ancestry cluster than the roughly 710-donor mean. A later analysis found that TCR association rates varied across HLA loci, with DRB1 alleles showing the most associated TCRs and HLA-C alleles the fewest. A later genetic analysis associated a missense DCLRE1C variant with V-gene and J-gene trimming of TCR beta chains, and an independent cohort replicated the association. Because HLA typing was unavailable for some donors at each locus, only the typed subset was used in association tests. The sequencing pipeline was judged likely to have produced a cluster of highly shared sequence variants as a technical artifact. Because counts were too low, seventeen rarely observed V segments, including chromosome 9 orphons, were left out of the earlier analysis of 500 to 650 of the donors. According to the authors, the approach could potentially be generalized to other disease states and immunological phenotypes. Assigning TCR associations to individual alleles was difficult when HLA alleles, especially DR and DQ, strongly co-occurred. A further reported finding was that TCR beta sequences accurately predicted the HLA-A and HLA-B alleles for most subjects in the first cohort. A few of the identified cytomegalovirus-associated TCR beta chains were confirmed in vitro to be specific for cytomegalovirus antigens. For the cohort, immune exposure information was limited to CMV serostatus.

The sequence was obtained from a man in his late teens or twenties in good health and CMV-seronegative. The rearrangement combines TRBV5-6 with TRBJ1-2, with the D gene call left open. Sequencing was carried out using PBMCs. This receptor carries the CDR3 CASSYNMVRGYTF. The DNA sequence is TGTGCCAGCAGCTACAACATGGTTCGAGGCTACACCTTC.